These 30 T cell receptor beta chains were all obtained from the same sample, sequenced in a study of T cell repertoires in cytomegalovirus infection. TCRdb used MiXCR to reprocess the reads, holding one entry per CDR3 protein. The sample shows approximately 500,000 distinct CDR3 sequences, 15% to 20% of them seen only once. What was sequenced was CD8+ T cells from PBMCs. The receptors shown here come from a human donor in good health (CMV status not recorded). Some clones in this sample may be carry-over from other donors' samples.

This clonotype showed up many times. The chain employs TRBV12-3 or TRBV12-4 and TRBJ1-3; 8 bases are shared with TRBD1. The CDR3 loop spans 15 amino acids. After removal of 6 bases from V and 7 bases from J, the junction contained 11 bases not matched to a gene. In nucleotides, the CDR3 is TGTGCCAGCAGCCCAAATGACAGGGGAGGCAACACCATATATTTT. It codes for CASSPNDRGGNTIYF.

This clonotype was detected many times. V is TRBV6-1 and J is TRBJ2-7, with D possibly matching TRBD1 (6 bases). Germline assignment: CDR1 MNHNS and CDR2 SASEGT. The CDR3 sequence is 14 residues long. Trimming removed 2 bases at V and 4 bases at J, with 12 bases between. The CDR3 here is CASSEFPGVYEQYF. The CDR3 region has the DNA TGTGCCAGCAGTGAATTCCCAGGGGTGTACGAGCAGTACTTC.

The chain has TRBV28 and TRBJ2-3; 7 bases agree with TRBD2. Germline CDR1 reads MDHEN; CDR2 reads SYDVKM. CDR3 length: 15 residues. V lost 9 bases to trimming and J lost 3 bases; unmatched junction nucleotides: 12. DNA for the CDR3: TGTGCCAGAAGTACCCCCGGGCGGGAGACAGATACGCAGTATTTT. Protein product: CARSTPGRETDTQYF.

Concerning this clonotype itself: A much bigger clone sits one base away, suggesting this may be a read error. CDR3 loop: CASSKDKGPVEDTQYF. The DNA for the CDR3 is TGTGCCAGTAGCAAAGACAAGGGGCCAGTGGAAGATACGCAGTATTTT. The genes are TRBV19 and TRBJ2-3; a weak D match, TRBD1 (5 bases). CDR3 length: 16 amino acids. V lost 6 bases and J 5 bases, leaving 21 bases between the germline ends. Germline-derived CDR1 and CDR2 are LNHDA and SQIVND (reference sequence).

The table lists this clonotype with many counts. The chain is built from TRBV7-9 and TRBJ1-2; D remains ambiguous. The CDR3 has 13 residues. CDR1 and CDR2 from the germline V gene are SEHNR and FQNEAQ (reference sequence). V lost 4 bases, J lost 4 bases, and 10 bases lay in between. This CDR3 is CASSSGSSYGYTF. CDR3 sequence (DNA): TGTGCCAGCAGCTCGGGATCTAGCTATGGCTACACCTTC.

This clonotype was picked up a small number of times. This chain links TRBV12-3 or TRBV12-4 with TRBJ1-1, with 10 positions matching TRBD1. The CDR3 is 14 amino acids. The trim removed 7 bases at V and 8 bases at J, leaving 10 bases unmatched. CDR3 sequence: CASKFRGTGAEAFF. CDR3 in DNA: TGTGCCAGCAAGTTTAGAGGGACAGGGGCCGAAGCTTTCTTT.

This clonotype was recorded at least ten times. This chain uses TRBV7-3 with TRBJ2-7, with 7 bases that match TRBD1. V gave up 5 bases and J gave up 5 bases; unmatched junction bases: 15. CDR1 SGHTA and CDR2 FQGTGA come from the germline V gene. This CDR3 has 16 amino acids. Here the CDR3 DNA reads TGTGCCAGCAGCCATACTCTGCGGACAGGTCGGCACGAGCAGTACTTC. Protein sequence: CASSHTLRTGRHEQYF.

The chain joins TRBV7-9 to TRBJ1-5; no definite D call. Germline CDR1 reads SEHNR; CDR2 reads FQNEAQ (reference sequence). Deletions cut 4 bases from V and 7 bases from J, with 11 bases between. CDR3 length: 13 amino acids. CDR3 nucleotides: TGTGCCAGCAGCTCGTTTGAGGGACAGCCCCAGCATTTT. Translation: CASSSFEGQPQHF.

This clonotype was seen ten or more times. This chain uses TRBV7-8 with TRBJ1-1; 7 bases map to TRBD1. The CDR3 spans 15 residues. Germline CDR1 reads SGHVS; CDR2 reads FQNEAQ. Trimming cost V 3 bases and J 0 bases; bases outside gene matches: 4. The CDR3 loop reads CASSFLDRLNTEAFF. CDR3 coding DNA: TGTGCCAGCAGCTTTCTGGACAGGCTGAACACTGAAGCTTTCTTT.

This clonotype has at least ten counts. The V and J genes are TRBV4-1 and TRBJ1-1; 7 bases line up with TRBD1. Germline V gene data show CDR1 as MGHRA and CDR2 as YSYEKL. Trimming removed 6 bases from V and 0 bases from J; junction bases left unmatched: 13. CDR3 length equals 17 residues. CDR3 nucleotide sequence: TGCGCCAGCAGACCCTTCTTTACAGGGGAGATGAACACTGAAGCTTTCTTT. It specifies CASRPFFTGEMNTEAFF.

This clonotype has just a few counts. The chain combines TRBV2 with TRBJ1-5; D ambiguous. The V gene lost 2 bases and the J gene lost 4 bases, with 6 bases spanning the gap. The CDR3 contains 13 residues. Germline-derived CDR1 and CDR2 are SNHLY and FYNNEI. This CDR3 reads CASSELINQPQHF. The CDR3 DNA is TGTGCCAGCAGTGAACTGATAAATCAGCCCCAGCATTTT.

This clonotype was detected many times. V is TRBV7-3 and J is TRBJ2-5; 7 nucleotides line up with TRBD1. After removal of 5 bases from V and 5 bases from J, the junction contained 11 bases not matched to a gene. Per the germline V gene, CDR1 is SGHTA and CDR2 is FQGTGA. This CDR3 spans 15 amino acids. Here the CDR3 reads CASSLRGPSWETQYF. The CDR3 coding sequence is TGTGCCAGCAGCCTAAGGGGGCCCTCTTGGGAGACCCAGTACTTC.

V usage is TRBV6-5 and J usage is TRBJ2-4; D may be TRBD1 or TRBD2 (5 bases each). Trimming took off 7 bases at V and 3 bases at J, with 16 bases between the two ends. CDR1 MNHEY and CDR2 SVGAGI come from the germline V gene. This CDR3 has 15 amino acids. The CDR3 sequence is CASTRSREYKNIQYF. CDR3 sequence (DNA): TGTGCCAGCACTCGGAGCAGGGAGTACAAAAACATTCAGTACTTC.

The CDR3 bases are TGTGCCAGCAGCGGGGATGGGGGGAAAAAGGGTGGCTACACCTTC. Residues: CASSGDGGKKGGYTF. V is TRBV9 and J is TRBJ1-2; weak D call: TRBD1 (5 bases). From germline, CDR1 is SGDLS and CDR2 YYNGEE. V gave up 3 bases and J gave up 7 bases, with 19 bases separating them. The CDR3 extends over 15 amino acids.

The chain couples TRBV12-3 or TRBV12-4 to TRBJ2-7, with D possibly matching TRBD2 (5 bases). The V and J ends lost 3 bases and 2 bases respectively, with 11 bases between them. The CDR3 consists of 14 residues. CDR3: CASSLARLTYEQYF. The CDR3 nucleotides read TGTGCCAGCAGTTTGGCGAGACTAACCTACGAGCAGTACTTC.

This clonotype has only a few counts. This chain uses TRBV10-3 with TRBJ2-5; D remains ambiguous. CDR3 length equals 12 residues. Germline CDR1 is ENHRY and CDR2 is SYGVKD. V dropped 3 bases and J dropped 3 bases, with 5 bases sitting between them. The CDR3 loop reads CAISDGKETQYF. The CDR3 DNA follows: TGTGCCATCAGTGACGGTAAAGAGACCCAGTACTTC.

The chain carries TRBV2 and TRBJ2-5; D perhaps matches TRBD2 (5 bases). V lost 8 bases, J lost 1 base, and 14 bases lay in between. The CDR3 totals 14 residues. Germline-derived CDR1 and CDR2 are SNHLY and FYNNEI. Here the CDR3 DNA reads TGTGCCAGCCATGAGGAGCTAGCCCAAGAGACCCAGTACTTC. This gives the protein CASHEELAQETQYF.

In its sample, this clonotype was seen a few times. J is TRBJ2-7 and V is TRBV2, with a possible D match to TRBD1 (5 bases). The CDR3 runs to 15 residues. V was trimmed by 0 bases and J by 1 base, leaving 10 bases between them. Germline-derived CDR1 and CDR2 are SNHLY and FYNNEI. CDR3 region: CASSEAGSGSYEQYF. The CDR3 nucleotides read TGTGCCAGCAGTGAAGCGGGATCAGGGTCCTACGAGCAGTACTTC.

This rearrangement joins TRBV4-1 to TRBJ1-1; D not certain. V was clipped by 3 bases and J by 1 base, with 15 bases between them. Per the germline V gene, CDR1 is MGHRA and CDR2 is YSYEKL. The CDR3 is made up of 16 amino acids. CDR3 nucleotides: TGCGCCAGCAGCCAGGTCCCGGGCACAACGAACACTGAAGCTTTCTTT. As protein: CASSQVPGTTNTEAFF.

This clonotype came up many times. The chain recombines TRBV7-2 with TRBJ2-1; 9 bases match TRBD2. V shed 1 base and J 7 bases; nucleotides not matched to a gene: 8. The CDR3 loop spans 16 amino acids. Germline V CDR1 and CDR2: SGHTA, FQGNSA. CDR3 DNA sequence: TGTGCCAGCAGCTTAGTAGCGGGAGATTTCTGGAATGAGCAGTTCTTC. Translated: CASSLVAGDFWNEQFF.

The chain uses TRBV20-1 and TRBJ1-6; D is unresolved. V was shortened by 0 bases and J by 10 bases, with 16 bases between the two germline ends. From germline, CDR1 is DFQATT and CDR2 SNEGSKA (reference sequence). This CDR3 is 15 amino acids long. Here the CDR3 reads CSARERTGVESPLHF. The CDR3 nucleotides read TGCAGTGCTAGAGAGAGGACGGGAGTTGAGTCACCCCTCCACTTT.

This clonotype was seen a handful of times. A read error may be the cause here, since a much bigger clone is one base away. The chain is built from TRBV12-3 or TRBV12-4 and TRBJ2-6; D remains unclear. There are 15 residues in the CDR3. CDR3 in amino acids: CVSSLNLAGANVLTF. CDR3 DNA: TGTGTCAGCAGCCTGAACTTAGCTGGCGCCAACGTCCTGACTTTC.

This clonotype was counted a single time. V gene TRBV9 combines with J gene TRBJ2-1, with unresolved D. CDR3 size: 12 residues. The V and J ends lost 1 base and 9 bases respectively, with 8 bases between them. From germline, CDR1 is SGDLS and CDR2 YYNGEE. The DNA for the CDR3 is TGTGCCAGCAGCGTATCTAGTAGTGAGCAGTTCTTC. It specifies CASSVSSSEQFF.

The rearrangement links TRBV5-4 to TRBJ2-7; 11 bases line up with TRBD2. CDR3 length equals 16 residues. The germline gives CDR1 SGHNT, CDR2 YYREEE (reference sequence). After removal of 1 base from V and 6 bases from J, the junction contained 9 bases not matched to a gene. The CDR3 sequence: CASSLRLAGSIGEQYF. DNA for the CDR3: TGTGCCAGCAGCTTGAGACTAGCGGGATCCATAGGCGAGCAGTACTTC.

The CDR3 DNA sequence: TGCGCCAGCAGGTATACTAGCGGGGGAAACAATGAGCAGTTCTTC. Its protein product is CASRYTSGGNNEQFF. This chain connects TRBV5-1 to TRBJ2-1; 11 bases map to TRBD2. This CDR3 is built from 15 residues. CDR1 is SGHRS and CDR2 is YFSETQ in the germline V gene. The ends lost 5 bases at V and 5 bases at J; junction bases unmatched: 6.

This clonotype was detected only a few times. The chain has TRBV6-1 and TRBJ1-1; TRBD1 agrees at 7 bases. Germline V gene lookup returns CDR1 MNHNS and CDR2 SASEGT. CDR3 length: 14 amino acids. Losses at the gene ends were 2 bases for V and 3 bases for J; bases not matched to a gene: 3. The DNA of the CDR3 is TGTGCCAGCAGTGAAACAGGGGAGGACACTGAAGCTTTCTTT. Amino acids: CASSETGEDTEAFF.

Concerning this clonotype itself: A junction end diverges from the germline sequence, so it may reflect a read error. The chain recombines TRBV11-2 with TRBJ1-6; no clear D gene. This CDR3 contains 14 residues. From germline, CDR1 is SGHAT and CDR2 FQNNGV. The CDR3 region has the DNA TGTGCCAGCAGCTTAGAGACCAGAAATGCACCCCACCACTTT. It codes for CASSLETRNAPHHF. The full variable domain, in which reference TRBV11-2 and TRBJ1-6 provide the parts outside the CDR3, is EAGVAQSPRYKIIEKRQSVAFWCNPISGHATLYWYQQILGQGPKLLIQFQNNGVVDDSQLPKDRFSAERLKGVDSTLKIQPAKLEDSAVYLCASSLETRNAPHHFGNGTRLTVT.

The chain joins TRBV27 to TRBJ2-1; 7 positions match TRBD2. The V and J ends lost 2 bases and 4 bases, in that order; junction bases with no gene match: 8. The CDR3 covers 16 residues. CDR1 MNHEY and CDR2 SMNVEV come from the germline V gene (reference sequence). The CDR3 protein is CASSLPGGSGYNEQFF. The DNA for the CDR3 is TGTGCCAGCAGTTTACCTGGCGGGAGCGGTTACAATGAGCAGTTCTTC.

In its sample, this clonotype was seen many times. The gene calls are TRBV6-1 and TRBJ1-5; 9 positions agree with TRBD1. This CDR3 contains 14 residues. Germline V gene data show CDR1 as MNHNS and CDR2 as SASEGT. J gave up 0 bases and V 10 bases, and 4 bases lay outside the gene matches. DNA for the CDR3: TGTGCCATCCGGGACAGGGTTAGCAATCAGCCCCAGCATTTT. Its translation is CAIRDRVSNQPQHF.

The chain is built from TRBV3-1 and TRBJ2-5; tentatively, D is TRBD1 (5 bases). The CDR3 loop spans 14 amino acids. The V and J ends lost 1 base and 5 bases respectively, with 11 bases between them. The germline V gene encodes CDR1 LGHDT and CDR2 YNNKEL (reference sequence). The CDR3 reads CASSQGGRPETQYF. The CDR3 DNA reads TGTGCCAGCAGCCAAGGGGGCCGCCCCGAGACCCAGTACTTC.